Listed here are 9 T cell receptor beta chains from one sample, sequenced in a study of blood T cells in healthy people across ages. A second PCR, run for roughly 7 to 12 cycles, used a sample-barcoded 5' primer plus a J-beta primer mix. TCRdb analysed the 5' RACE reads with MiXCR anew, one entry per CDR3 protein. The sample lists under 2,000,000 distinct CDR3 sequences, less than 50% seen once, with approximately 2.1% in the top ten. The specimen sequenced was blood. These receptors were obtained from a woman aged 40 to 55 in good health.

V is TRBV2 and J is TRBJ2-3; TRBD1 matches at 8 bases. The CDR3 covers 14 residues. V dropped 6 bases and J dropped 1; count of bases not matched to a gene: 3. Germline V gives CDR1 SNHLY, CDR2 FYNNEI. CDR3 in DNA: TGTGCCAGCAGGACGGGACAGGGCACAGATACGCAGTATTTT. Protein product: CASRTGQGTDTQYF.

This clonotype was counted only a few times. This chain links TRBV10-2 with TRBJ2-4; 10 nucleotides align to TRBD1. CDR1 and CDR2 (germline): WSHSY, SAAADI. This CDR3 has 15 residues. With V trimmed by 6 bases and J by 9 bases, 11 bases remained unmatched. The CDR3 reads CASRGDRGQGSIQYF. The CDR3 DNA is TGCGCCAGCAGGGGTGACAGGGGGCAAGGTAGCATTCAGTACTTC.

This clonotype has just one count. This chain links TRBV27 with TRBJ2-7; D is possibly TRBD2 (5 bases). The J call may be mistaken, given a closer DNA end match to TRBJ2-5. Germline V lookup: CDR1 MNHEY, CDR2 SMNVEV (reference sequence). This CDR3 comprises 15 residues. This chain's CDR3 is CASSPTRLRGETQYF. The CDR3 DNA is TGTGCCAGCAGCCCAACCCGGTTACGGGGAGAGACCCAGTACTTC.

This rearrangement joins TRBV6-2 or TRBV6-3 to TRBJ2-7, with a tentative D call TRBD1 (6 bases). Deletions cut 6 bases from V and 3 bases from J, with 15 bases between. Germline CDR1 MNHEY, CDR2 SVGEGT. The CDR3 is 14 amino acids. The CDR3 sequence is CASRHNRDFYEQYF. CDR3 nucleotide sequence: TGTGCCAGCAGACACAACAGGGATTTCTACGAGCAGTACTTC.

V gene TRBV4-2 combines with J gene TRBJ2-7; 9 nucleotides line up with TRBD1. There are 15 residues in the CDR3. Germline CDR1 LGHNA, CDR2 YNFKEQ. V trimming: 5 bases; J trimming: 2 bases; junction bases outside the gene matches: 7. CDR3 sequence reads: CASSERGTGTYEQYF. The CDR3 DNA reads as TGTGCCAGCAGCGAGCGAGGGACAGGGACCTACGAGCAGTACTTC.

The rearrangement joins TRBV28 to TRBJ2-4; 12 nucleotides match TRBD1. The trim removed 6 bases at V and 7 bases at J, leaving 10 bases unmatched. The germline gives CDR1 MDHEN, CDR2 SYDVKM. There are 16 residues in the CDR3. CDR3 in DNA: TGTGCCAGCAGCCCTACCGGGACAGGGGGCGGTAACATTCAGTACTTC. Protein product: CASSPTGTGGGNIQYF. The full variable domain, its missing parts supplied by reference TRBV28 and TRBJ2-4, is DVKVTQSSRYLVKRTGEKVFLECVQDMDHENMFWYRQDPGLGLRLIYFSYDVKMKEKGDIPEGYSVSREKKERFSLILESASTNQTSMYLCASSPTGTGGGNIQYFGAGTRLSVL.

The chain combines TRBV2 with TRBJ2-4; D is perhaps TRBD1 (6 bases). The J call could be wrong; TRBJ2-5 is a better fit for the DNA end. The CDR3 spans 14 residues. Germline CDR1 and CDR2: SNHLY and FYNNEI. The CDR3 reads CASRETGPKETQYF. DNA of the CDR3: TGTGCCAGCAGAGAGACAGGTCCTAAAGAGACCCAGTACTTC.

V is TRBV7-2 and J is TRBJ2-3, with D hard to call. The CDR3 runs 14 residues. CDR1 is SGHTA, CDR2 FQGNSA, per germline. Trimming removed 1 base from V and 5 bases from J, with 10 bases in between. CDR3 coding DNA: TGTGCCAGCAGCTTAGGAAAGGGTAGAGATACGCAGTATTTT. Amino acids: CASSLGKGRDTQYF.

The chain couples TRBV7-9 to TRBJ2-5, with no clear D. The V end was cut by 0 bases, the J end by 5 bases, with 13 bases between. Germline-derived CDR1 and CDR2 are SEHNR and FQNEAQ (reference sequence). The CDR3 runs 15 residues. The CDR3 DNA reads as TGTGCCAGCAGCTTAGCGCACAGACCTCGGGAGACCCAGTACTTC. Protein sequence: CASSLAHRPRETQYF.